A selection of T cell receptor beta chains follows, all from one sample in a study of T cell repertoires in cytomegalovirus infection. The antigens these receptors bind are not known. TCRdb redid the calling of the reads with MiXCR, one entry per CDR3 protein. The profile shows around 100,000 distinct CDR3 sequences, roughly 39% of them singletons. The sequencing used CD8+ T cells from cultured PBMCs, collected from culture after CMV antigen stimulation. Every receptor here comes from a human donor in good health (CMV status not recorded). Some clones in this sample may be carry-over from other donors' samples. CDR3s include the opening cysteine and the closing phenylalanine or tryptophan. D genes are given only for firm matches. Clone size is given for some rows only: seen once, a few or many times, or a class if the clone is expanded.

NA	TRBD1	TRBV14	TRBJ1-1	TGTGCCAGCAGCCAATACCTATTGGCAGGGGGAACTGAAGCTTTCTTT	CASSQYLLAGGTEAFF
many	NA	TRBV6-8	TRBJ1-2	TGTGCCAGGAGACGACAGTTAAACTATGGCTACACCTTC	CARRRQLNYGYTF
many	NA	TRBV11-1	TRBJ1-3	TGTGCCAGCAGCGTGGACGGATACTCTGGAAACACCATATATTTT	CASSVDGYSGNTIYF
many	NA	TRBV28	TRBJ1-1	TGTGCCAGCAGTTTATTGGGGGATGAAGCTTTCTTT	CASSLLGDEAFF
NA	TRBD2	TRBV6-1	TRBJ2-7	TGTGCCAGCAGTGAAGAGGCGGGGGGGCAATTTCTTGAGCAGTACTTC	CASSEEAGGQFLEQYF
NA	TRBD2	TRBV12-3/TRBV12-4	TRBJ2-1	TGTGCCAGCAAGCCACCCGGGACTAGCCGTGGTGAGCAGTTCTTC	CASKPPGTSRGEQFF
NA	NA	TRBV7-6	TRBJ2-3	TGTGCCAGCAGCTTTGGTGTCGATACGCAGTATTTT	CASSFGVDTQYF
NA	NA	TRBV2	TRBJ2-3	TGTGCCAGCAGTGAATGGGGGGACACAGATACGCAGTATTTT	CASSEWGDTDTQYF
NA	TRBD1	TRBV5-6	TRBJ1-6	TGTGCCAGCAGCCAAGGGACAGGTCGGAGATCACCCCTCCACTTT	CASSQGTGRRSPLHF
NA	TRBD2	TRBV7-8	TRBJ2-3	TGTGCCAGCAGACTTAGCGGGGGGTTTGGAGATACGCAGTATTTT	CASRLSGGFGDTQYF
few	NA	TRBV11-2	TRBJ2-2	TGTGCCAGCAGCACCATAGGGGAGCTGTTTTTT	CASSTIGELFF
few	NA	TRBV6-1	TRBJ1-2	TGTGCCAGCAAGGGGGACTCAAACTATGGCTACACCTTC	CASKGDSNYGYTF
few	TRBD2	TRBV12-3/TRBV12-4	TRBJ2-1	TGTGCCAGCAGTTCACTAGCGGGGGGGGTCGAAGGCAATGAGCAGTTCTTC	CASSSLAGGVEGNEQFF
many	NA	TRBV7-9	TRBJ1-5	TGTGCCAGCAGCCCGACAGATAGCAATCAGCCCCAGCATTTT	CASSPTDSNQPQHF
NA	TRBD2	TRBV12-3/TRBV12-4	TRBJ2-2	TGTGCCAGCACCCCGGGACTAGCGGGTTCTGGCGGGGAGCTGTTTTTT	CASTPGLAGSGGELFF
NA	NA	TRBV12-3/TRBV12-4	TRBJ1-4	TGTGCCAGCAGGCAACAGGGCTGGGAAAAACTGTTTTTT	CASRQQGWEKLFF
NA	TRBD1	TRBV7-8	TRBJ2-6	TGTGCCAGCAGCCTGGGGACAGGGGCTTCCTCTGGGGCCAACGTCCTGACTTTC	CASSLGTGASSGANVLTF
few	NA	TRBV5-4	TRBJ2-7	TGTGCCAGCAGCTTATCCAACGAGCAGTACTTC	CASSLSNEQYF
NA	TRBD1	TRBV19	TRBJ2-7	TGTGCCAGTAGTTCAAGGGGGCGCTTCTACGAGCAGTACTTC	CASSSRGRFYEQYF
few	TRBD2	TRBV7-2	TRBJ2-2	TGTGCCAGCAGCTTAGATTGGGGGGGCACCGGGGAGCTGTTTTTT	CASSLDWGGTGELFF
NA	NA	TRBV7-8	TRBJ2-1	TGTGCCAGCAGCTTAGGGGCTAGCGCAAGTGAGCAGTTCTTC	CASSLGASASEQFF
NA	NA	TRBV12-3/TRBV12-4	TRBJ1-5	TGTGCCAGCGGGGCCGGGCCCCCGTTTTATAGCAATCAGCCCCAGCATTTT	CASGAGPPFYSNQPQHF
NA	NA	TRBV4-1	TRBJ2-7	TGCGCCAGCAGCCAAGATCAAGAGGGTGCCTACGAGCAGTACTTC	CASSQDQEGAYEQYF
few	NA	TRBV6-1	TRBJ2-7	TGTGCCAGCAGTGATCGAGGGCAGAGCCAATCCTACGAGCAGTACTTC	CASSDRGQSQSYEQYF
few	NA	TRBV7-6	TRBJ2-7	TGTGCCAGCAGCTTAGCCGAGCGAAACGAGCAGTACTTC	CASSLAERNEQYF
NA	TRBD1	TRBV29-1	TRBJ1-2	TGCAGCGCTGGGGGACAGGACTATGGCTACACCTTC	CSAGGQDYGYTF
few	NA	TRBV5-4	TRBJ2-7	TGTGCCAGCAGCCCCGAGGACACGAGTTCGGAGCAGTACTTC	CASSPEDTSSEQYF
NA	TRBD2	TRBV28	TRBJ2-1	TGTGCCAGCAGTTTCCCCAGCGGGGTATCCTACAATGAGCAGTTCTTC	CASSFPSGVSYNEQFF
NA	NA	TRBV6-5	TRBJ1-1	TGTGCCAGCAGTTACCTAGACGGTGAAGCTTTCTTT	CASSYLDGEAFF
few	TRBD1	TRBV2	TRBJ2-5	TGTGCCAGCAGGGACAGGGGCCGGCAAGAGACCCAGTACTTC	CASRDRGRQETQYF
NA	TRBD1	TRBV6-1	TRBJ2-1	TGTGCCAGCAGGCTACAGGGGGCAGCCTACAATGAGCAGTTCTTC	CASRLQGAAYNEQFF
NA	TRBD1	TRBV20-1	TRBJ1-2	TGCAGTGCTAGAGAATTGTGGGGGACAGAAGCTAACTATGGCTACACCTTC	CSARELWGTEANYGYTF
few	TRBD1	TRBV7-6	TRBJ1-2	TGTGCCAGCAGCTGGGGACAGGGGCTCGTCACCTTC	CASSWGQGLVTF
NA	NA	TRBV6-5	TRBJ1-1	TGTGCCAGCAGTTACCCCTCCGGGGCGAACACTGAAGCTTTCTTT	CASSYPSGANTEAFF
once	TRBD1	TRBV15	TRBJ2-2	TGTGCCACCAGCGTAGGAACAGGGGCCGGGGAGCTGTTTTTT	CATSVGTGAGELFF
NA	TRBD2	TRBV28	TRBJ2-5	TGTGCCAGCAGTGACGTAGCGGGGGGGCCTCTAAAGACCCAGTACTTC	CASSDVAGGPLKTQYF
many	NA	TRBV5-6	TRBJ1-5	TGTGCCAGCAGCTTCTATAATCAGCCCCAGCATTTT	CASSFYNQPQHF
NA	NA	TRBV6-2/TRBV6-3	TRBJ2-3	TGTGCCAGCAGTTACGGGGCTATTCCAGATACGCAGTATTTT	CASSYGAIPDTQYF
once	NA	TRBV19	TRBJ2-2	TGTGCCAGTAGTATGCAGTTTAACACCGGGGAGCTGTTTTTT	CASSMQFNTGELFF
many	NA	TRBV5-4	TRBJ1-1	TGTGCCAGCAGCTTGTCCGGGACTGAAGCTTTCTTT	CASSLSGTEAFF
NA	TRBD1	TRBV12-3/TRBV12-4	TRBJ2-7	TGTGCCAGCGGTACAGGGGGCGCGTTGATCGAGCAGTACTTC	CASGTGGALIEQYF
NA	NA	TRBV29-1	TRBJ2-2	TGCAGCGTGATCAGGGTTTCCGGGGAGCTGTTTTTT	CSVIRVSGELFF
many	TRBD2	TRBV20-1	TRBJ2-1	TGCAGTTCAAACCCTAGCGGGGGGGCCATGGCTGAGCAGTTCTTC	CSSNPSGGAMAEQFF
NA	NA	TRBV6-5	TRBJ1-1	TGTGCCAGCAGTTACTCGGGGGGGCAAGCTTTCTTT	CASSYSGGQAFF
few	TRBD1	TRBV6-5	TRBJ2-1	TGTGCCAGCAGTTACTCGATACGGGACAGAGTTACCAATGAGCAGTTCTTC	CASSYSIRDRVTNEQFF
few	TRBD1	TRBV2	TRBJ2-7	TGTGCCAGCACGGACAGGGCCCTCAAGGCGCAGTACTTC	CASTDRALKAQYF
many	NA	TRBV2	TRBJ1-6	TGTGCCAGCAGTGAAGCGGGACCGAGCTCCTATAATTCACCCCTCCACTTT	CASSEAGPSSYNSPLHF
NA	TRBD1	TRBV3-1	TRBJ1-5	TGTGCCAGCAGCCATGGGACCCCGACAGGGGAGCAGCCCCAGCATTTT	CASSHGTPTGEQPQHF
many	NA	TRBV7-6	TRBJ2-1	TGTGCCAGCAGCTTAGCGAGGCGGGATGAGCAGTTCTTC	CASSLARRDEQFF
NA	TRBD2	TRBV20-1	TRBJ2-3	TGCAGTGCTAGAGAAGGTCTAGCGGGGAAATCTAGCACAGATACGCAGTATTTT	CSAREGLAGKSSTDTQYF
many	NA	TRBV7-6	TRBJ1-1	TGTGCCAGCAGCTCACAAGAGGGTTTGAACACTGAAGCTTTCTTT	CASSSQEGLNTEAFF
few	TRBD1	TRBV4-1	TRBJ2-3	TGCGCCAGCAGCCTATCAGGGGGCGGAGGCGGCACAGATACGCAGTATTTT	CASSLSGGGGGTDTQYF
few	NA	TRBV24-1	TRBJ2-2	TGTGCCACCCGCGATGACGGGGAGCTGTTTTTT	CATRDDGELFF
NA	TRBD1	TRBV15	TRBJ1-5	TGTGCCACCAGCGCCCCCCGGGACAGGGGCCGCAATCAGCCCCAGCATTTT	CATSAPRDRGRNQPQHF
NA	TRBD2	TRBV7-6	TRBJ2-5	TGTGCCAGCAGCACCGGGACTAGCGTGACCCAGTACTTC	CASSTGTSVTQYF
many	NA	TRBV7-3	TRBJ2-3	TGTGCCAGCAGCTTAACCCCTGGGGATACGCAGTATTTT	CASSLTPGDTQYF
NA	TRBD2	TRBV20-1	TRBJ2-3	TGCAGTGCTAGCCAATGGACTAGCGGGGGGGACACAGATACGCAGTATTTT	CSASQWTSGGDTDTQYF
NA	NA	TRBV7-3	TRBJ2-3	TGTGCCAGCAGCTTAGGAGTGCGAGATACGCAGTATTTT	CASSLGVRDTQYF
NA	NA	TRBV28	TRBJ1-1	TGTGCCAGCAGTCGGTCGGGTGAAGCTTTCTTT	CASSRSGEAFF
NA	NA	TRBV19	TRBJ2-3	TGTGCCAGTAGTATAGGCACACTGACTAGCACAGATACGCAGTATTTT	CASSIGTLTSTDTQYF